This T cell receptor (beta chain) was recorded in a study of PD-1 blockade in mismatch repair-deficient tumors. Study in general: All were previously treated, progressing patients with over 9 mismatch repair-deficient cancer types.

All patients were mismatch repair deficient, assessed by either PCR or immunohistochemistry. The CDR3 runs 17 residues. CDR1 and CDR2 from the germline V gene are SEHNR and FQNEAQ (reference sequence). V lost 2 bases and J 4 bases, leaving 17 bases between the germline ends. TCRdb's copy holds only in-frame clones and misses some; the assay was immunoSEQ multiplex PCR. The repertoire has about 120,000 clones, approximately 90% of them found once; the top ten carry about 13%. Sequenced material: peripheral blood, taken 44 weeks after starting pembrolizumab. The receptor's source is an adult with mismatch repair-deficient cancer. This sequence joins TRBV7-9 and TRBJ2-2; D gene ambiguous. The CDR3 region has the DNA TGTGCCAGCAGCTTATCGGTCGTCAGGTTGAGCACCGGGGAGCTGTTTTTT. It codes for CASSLSVVRLSTGELFF.